These 8 T cell receptor beta chains came from one sample sequenced in a study of high-grade serous ovarian cancer treatment subgroups. Some clones are missing from TCRdb's copy, which holds only in-frame ones; the method was immunoSEQ multiplex PCR. The sample records some 20,000 clones, around 72% being singletons. Tumor samples were obtained before definitive surgery or chemotherapy. What was sequenced was tumor tissue. These receptors were taken from a human donor with high-grade serous ovarian cancer.

The chain links TRBV4-2 to TRBJ2-5; 14 bases align to TRBD2. Germline V gene lookup returns CDR1 LGHNA and CDR2 YNFKEQ. This CDR3 has 17 residues. V lost 1 base, J lost 1 base, and 2 bases stayed unmatched. CDR3 region: CASSQGGTSGSQETQYF. The CDR3 coding sequence is TGTGCCAGCAGCCAAGGGGGGACTAGCGGGAGCCAAGAGACCCAGTACTTC.

The V and J genes are TRBV27 and TRBJ1-2, with 7 bases fitting TRBD1. Germline CDR1 and CDR2: MNHEY and SMNVEV (reference sequence). V lost 4 bases to trimming and J lost 8 bases; unmatched junction nucleotides: 7. The CDR3 is 13 residues long. For the CDR3, the DNA is TGTGCCAGCAGTTCCCACAGGGGTGACGGCTACACCTTC. Protein: CASSSHRGDGYTF.

This chain uses TRBV15 with TRBJ2-7; tentatively, D is TRBD1 (5 bases). The CDR3 contains 14 residues. Trimming took off 5 bases at V and 0 bases at J, with 11 bases between the two ends. Germline CDR1 is LNHNV and CDR2 is YYDKDF (reference sequence). DNA for the CDR3: TGTGCCACCAGCCCTCAGGGTTTCTCCTACGAGCAGTACTTC. Residues: CATSPQGFSYEQYF. Together with reference TRBV15 and TRBJ2-7, the CDR3 gives the full variable domain: DAMVIQNPRYQVTQFGKPVTLSCSQTLNHNVMYWYQQKSSQAPKLLFHYYDKDFNNEADTPDNFQSRRPNTSFCFLDIRSPGLGDTAMYLCATSPQGFSYEQYFGPGTRLTVT.

V gene TRBV7-9 combines with J gene TRBJ1-2; D possibly corresponds to TRBD1 (6 bases). Germline V gene lookup returns CDR1 SEHNR and CDR2 FQNEAQ (reference sequence). The CDR3 is made up of 15 amino acids. V was cut by 2 bases and J by 6 bases, with 16 bases left in between. CDR3: CASSLNRVSMDGYTF. DNA of the CDR3: TGTGCCAGCAGCTTAAACAGGGTATCGATGGATGGCTACACCTTC.

This clone was observed once. The rearrangement joins TRBV7-9 to TRBJ2-2; TRBD2 might be the D (6 bases). This CDR3 has 18 amino acids. The germline gives CDR1 SEHNR, CDR2 FQNEAQ (reference sequence). Trimming removed 1 base from V and 0 bases from J, with 15 bases in between. As DNA, the CDR3 is TGTGCCAGCAGCTTAGGGACTACTGTTGGGTCGAACACCGGGGAGCTGTTTTTT. Protein: CASSLGTTVGSNTGELFF.

By frequency in the sample, this clone is medium-sized. The chain recombines TRBV15 with TRBJ1-1; D remains ambiguous. V lost 5 bases and J 10 bases, leaving 14 bases between the germline ends. This CDR3 spans 12 amino acids. Germline lookup yields CDR1 LNHNV and CDR2 YYDKDF (reference sequence). DNA for the CDR3: TGTGCCACCAGCGAGGTGGGCCTTGGAGCTTTCTTT. Protein sequence: CATSEVGLGAFF.

The CDR3, as DNA: TGTGCCAGCAGGGGGCTAGTGTCTGCCGGGGAGCTGTTTTTT. Amino acid sequence: CASRGLVSAGELFF. This chain links TRBV27 with TRBJ2-2, with a weak D call TRBD1 (5 bases). This CDR3 has 14 amino acids. The germline V and J ends were trimmed by 6 bases and 6 bases, with 14 bases remaining between them. The germline V gene encodes CDR1 MNHEY and CDR2 SMNVEV (reference sequence).

In its sample, this clone is medium-sized. This chain uses TRBV5-3 with TRBJ1-5; the match to TRBD1 covers 7 bases. TRBV5-3 is classed as an ORF, of uncertain function. V was pared by 4 bases and J by 6 bases, with 13 bases of the junction left unmatched. The CDR3 sequence is 16 residues long. Here the CDR3 reads CARSPHRGVAIQPQHF. The CDR3 DNA follows: TGTGCCAGAAGCCCCCACAGGGGTGTTGCGATTCAGCCCCAGCATTTT.